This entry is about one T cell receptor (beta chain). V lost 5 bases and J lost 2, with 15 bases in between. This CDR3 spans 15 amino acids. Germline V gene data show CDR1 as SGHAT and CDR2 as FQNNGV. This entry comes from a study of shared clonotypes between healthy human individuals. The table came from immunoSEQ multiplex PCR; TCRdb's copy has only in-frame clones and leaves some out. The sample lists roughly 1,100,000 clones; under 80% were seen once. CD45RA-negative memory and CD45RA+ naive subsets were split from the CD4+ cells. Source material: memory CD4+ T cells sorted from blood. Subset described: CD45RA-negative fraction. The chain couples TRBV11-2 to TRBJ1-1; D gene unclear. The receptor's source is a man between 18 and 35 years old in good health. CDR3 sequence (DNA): TGTGCCAGCAGCGTACGTAGGAGTACTAACACTGAAGCTTTCTTT. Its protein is CASSVRRSTNTEAFF. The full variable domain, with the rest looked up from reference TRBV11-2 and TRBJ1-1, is EAGVAQSPRYKIIEKRQSVAFWCNPISGHATLYWYQQILGQGPKLLIQFQNNGVVDDSQLPKDRFSAERLKGVDSTLKIQPAKLEDSAVYLCASSVRRSTNTEAFFGQGTRLTVV.